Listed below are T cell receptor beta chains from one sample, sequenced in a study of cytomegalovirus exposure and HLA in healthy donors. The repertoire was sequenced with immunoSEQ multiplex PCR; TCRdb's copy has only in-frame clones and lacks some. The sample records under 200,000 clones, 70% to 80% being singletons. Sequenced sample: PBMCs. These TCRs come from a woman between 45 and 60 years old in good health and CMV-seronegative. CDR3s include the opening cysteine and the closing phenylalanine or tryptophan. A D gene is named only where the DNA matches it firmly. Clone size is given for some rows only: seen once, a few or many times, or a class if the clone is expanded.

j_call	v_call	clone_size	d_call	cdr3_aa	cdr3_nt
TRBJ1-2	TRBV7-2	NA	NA	CASSSSRENGYTF	TGTGCCAGCAGCTCCTCCCGGGAAAATGGCTACACCTTC
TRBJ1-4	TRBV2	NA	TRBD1	CASSTTGLREKLFF	TGTGCCAGCAGTACGACAGGGCTGAGGGAAAAACTGTTTTTT
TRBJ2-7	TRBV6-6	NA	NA	CASRRDKTYEQYF	TGTGCCAGCAGGCGAGACAAGACCTACGAGCAGTACTTC
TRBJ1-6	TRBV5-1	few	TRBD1	CASSLSRQGAGSPLHF	TGCGCCAGCAGCTTGAGCCGACAGGGGGCTGGGTCACCCCTCCACTTT
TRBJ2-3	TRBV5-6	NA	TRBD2	CASSGGGPDTQYF	TGTGCCAGCAGCGGCGGGGGTCCAGATACGCAGTATTTT
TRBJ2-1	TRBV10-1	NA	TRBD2	CASSESSSRGNEQFF	TGCGCCAGCAGTGAGTCGAGTTCGCGGGGGAATGAGCAGTTCTTC
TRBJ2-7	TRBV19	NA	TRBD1	CASSIGGTGRYEQYF	TGTGCCAGTAGTATAGGCGGGACAGGGCGCTACGAGCAGTACTTC
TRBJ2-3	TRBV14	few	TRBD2	CASSQETSGRGADTQYF	TGTGCCAGCAGCCAAGAGACTAGCGGGAGGGGTGCAGATACGCAGTATTTT
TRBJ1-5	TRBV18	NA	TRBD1	CASSPDRGPLYSNQPQHF	TGTGCCAGCTCACCGGACAGGGGACCCCTTTATAGCAATCAGCCCCAGCATTTT
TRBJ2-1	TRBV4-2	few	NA	CASSQVSWGLNEQFF	TGTGCCAGCAGCCAAGTTTCTTGGGGGCTGAATGAGCAGTTCTTC
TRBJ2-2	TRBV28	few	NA	CASSFPGVANTGELFF	TGTGCCAGCAGTTTCCCCGGGGTAGCAAACACCGGGGAGCTGTTTTTT
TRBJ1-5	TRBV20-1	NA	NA	CSARIRGTQHF	TGCAGTGCTAGAATTCGGGGGACCCAGCATTTT
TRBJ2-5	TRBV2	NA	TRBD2	CASSGGAGGTETQYF	TGTGCCAGCAGTGGGGGGGCGGGAGGTACGGAGACCCAGTACTTC
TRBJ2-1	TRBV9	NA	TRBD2	CASTLAGDSYNEQFF	TGTGCCAGCACCCTAGCGGGAGATTCCTACAATGAGCAGTTCTTC
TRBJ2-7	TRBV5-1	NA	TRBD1	CASNSKGQGYEQYF	TGCGCCAGCAATTCCAAGGGACAGGGCTACGAGCAGTACTTC
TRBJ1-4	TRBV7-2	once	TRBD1	CASRGQGGEKLFF	TGTGCCAGCAGGGGACAGGGCGGGGAAAAACTGTTTTTT
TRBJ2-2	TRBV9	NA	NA	CASSALPGELFF	TGTGCCAGCAGCGCCCTCCCCGGGGAGCTGTTTTTT
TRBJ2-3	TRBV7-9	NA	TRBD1	CASSPRDRVADTQYF	TGTGCCAGCAGCCCACGGGACAGGGTAGCAGATACGCAGTATTTT
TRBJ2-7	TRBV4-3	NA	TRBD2	CASSQGTSAEYEQYF	TGCGCCAGCAGCCAAGGGACTAGCGCGGAGTACGAGCAGTACTTC
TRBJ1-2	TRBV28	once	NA	CASGARGYTF	TGTGCCAGCGGGGCTCGGGGCTACACCTTC
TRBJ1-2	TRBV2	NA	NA	CASSVQDEFEGAKEGYTF	TGTGCCAGCAGTGTTCAAGACGAATTTGAAGGGGCGAAGGAAGGCTACACCTTC
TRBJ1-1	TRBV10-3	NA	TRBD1	CAISEQGAVAFF	TGTGCCATCAGTGAGCAGGGGGCCGTAGCTTTCTTT
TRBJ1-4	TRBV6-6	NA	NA	CASRDSSNEKLFF	TGTGCCAGCAGGGACAGCTCTAATGAAAAACTGTTTTTT
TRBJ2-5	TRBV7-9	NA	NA	CASSFLEGVETQYF	TGTGCCAGCAGCTTTTTAGAGGGCGTGGAGACCCAGTACTTC
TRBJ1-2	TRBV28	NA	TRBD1	CASRGQGKGYGYTF	TGTGCCAGCAGGGGACAGGGCAAGGGCTATGGCTACACCTTC
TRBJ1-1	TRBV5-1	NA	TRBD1	CASSTGYTEAFF	TGCGCCAGCTCGACAGGGTACACTGAAGCTTTCTTT
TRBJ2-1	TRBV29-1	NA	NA	CSVLNSPSTNEQFF	TGCAGCGTTCTAAACAGCCCCTCTACAAATGAGCAGTTCTTC
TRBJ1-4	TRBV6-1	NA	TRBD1	CASSAARGRTNEKLFF	TGTGCCAGCAGTGCGGCCAGGGGGAGAACTAATGAAAAACTGTTTTTT
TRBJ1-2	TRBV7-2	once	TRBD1	CASSLSGTGGYGYTF	TGTGCCAGCAGCTTAAGCGGGACAGGGGGATATGGCTACACCTTC
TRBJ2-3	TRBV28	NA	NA	CASSSEGSIGTDTQYF	TGTGCCAGCAGTTCGGAGGGAAGCATCGGCACAGATACGCAGTATTTT
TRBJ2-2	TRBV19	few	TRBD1	CASSAFQGAGELFF	TGTGCCAGTAGTGCCTTCCAGGGGGCCGGGGAGCTGTTTTTT
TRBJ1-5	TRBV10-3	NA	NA	CAISESGDQPQHF	TGTGCCATCAGTGAGTCGGGAGATCAGCCCCAACATTTT
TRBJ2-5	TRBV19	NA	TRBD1	CASSKSPDRYQETQYF	TGTGCCAGTAGTAAATCCCCGGACAGGTACCAAGAGACCCAGTACTTC
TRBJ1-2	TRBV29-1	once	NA	CSVDESGYTF	TGCAGCGTTGATGAGTCTGGCTACACCTTC
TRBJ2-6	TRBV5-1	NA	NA	CASSLVGGQLSGANVLTF	TGCGCCAGCAGCTTGGTGGGCGGACAGCTCTCTGGGGCCAACGTCCTGACTTTC
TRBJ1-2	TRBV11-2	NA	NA	CASSSIPQGANYGYTF	TGTGCCAGCAGCTCCATCCCTCAGGGCGCTAACTATGGCTACACCTTC
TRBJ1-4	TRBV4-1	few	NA	CASSQDSREKLFF	TGCGCCAGCAGCCAAGATAGTCGTGAAAAACTGTTTTTT
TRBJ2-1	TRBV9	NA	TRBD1	CASSSGQVSYNEQFF	TGTGCCAGCAGCTCGGGACAGGTCTCCTACAATGAGCAGTTCTTC
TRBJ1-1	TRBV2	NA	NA	CASSRVRPEAFF	TGTGCCAGCAGTCGGGTGCGTCCTGAAGCTTTCTTT
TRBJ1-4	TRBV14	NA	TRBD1	CARTTGGLPATNEKLFF	TGTGCCAGAACAACAGGGGGACTACCTGCAACTAATGAAAAACTGTTTTTT
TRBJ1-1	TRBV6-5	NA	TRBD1	CASREQGVNTEAFF	TGTGCCAGCAGAGAACAGGGGGTAAACACTGAAGCTTTCTTT